This T cell receptor (beta chain) came from a study of blood T cell repertoires in COVID-19. About the research overall: Samples of COVID-19 (acute and convalescent) were obtained from the United States, Italy and Spain. T cells, B-cell-depleted T cells, or PBMCs supplied cDNA or gDNA.

The CDR3 is made up of 13 amino acids. V was trimmed by 1 base and J by 3 bases, leaving 6 bases between them. The germline V gene has CDR1 SGHTA and CDR2 FQGNSA. As processed by the authors: Estimation of nucleated cell counts was performed using reference gene primer amplification. The data were produced by immunoSEQ multiplex PCR, yet TCRdb's version contains in-frame clones alone and is incomplete. The D gene and trimming were derived from the DNA, and the V and J assignments and clone size from that table. In the table there are approximately 130,000 clones, 80% of which are singletons. The sample was peripheral blood. The chain joins TRBV7-2 to TRBJ1-1, with D possibly TRBD1 on 5 matching bases. This clonotype was obtained from a human donor in a cohort sampled during active COVID-19. The CDR3 protein is CASSLGQYTEAFF. CDR3 coding DNA: TGTGCCAGCAGCTTAGGACAGTACACTGAAGCTTTCTTT. Combining the CDR3 with reference TRBV7-2 and TRBJ1-1 gives the whole variable domain GAGVSQSPSNKVTEKGKDVELRCDPISGHTALYWYRQSLGQGLEFLIYFQGNSAPDKSGLPSDRFSAERTGGSVSTLTIQRTQQEDSAVYLCASSLGQYTEAFFGQGTRLTVV.